Listed here are 25 T cell receptor beta chains from one sample, sequenced in a study of CD8 T cells in Susac syndrome. cDNA came from approximately 0.5 to 1 ug RNA primed by random hexamers. TCRdb independently ran MiXCR on the immunoSEQ multiplex PCR reads; one entry per CDR3 protein. The sample comprises 50,000 or so distinct CDR3 sequences, 93% of which are singletons, and 0.4% to 0.55% rests with the top ten. Material for sequencing was CD8+ T cells from PBMCs. The receptors were sampled from a human donor with multiple sclerosis.

This clonotype was counted once. The chain carries TRBV19 and TRBJ2-3; D is possibly TRBD1 (5 bases). V was clipped by 0 bases and J by 2 bases, with 15 bases between them. The CDR3 spans 17 residues. Per germline, CDR1 LNHDA and CDR2 SQIVND (reference sequence). CDR3 bases: TGTGCCAGTAGTATAGATTATTCAGGGTACGACACAGATACGCAGTATTTT. Protein: CASSIDYSGYDTDTQYF. Drawing the rest from reference TRBV19 and TRBJ2-3, the complete variable domain is DGGITQSPKYLFRKEGQNVTLSCEQNLNHDAMYWYRQDPGQGLRLIYYSQIVNDFQKGDIAEGYSVSREKKESFPLTVTSAQKNPTAFYLCASSIDYSGYDTDTQYFGPGTRLTVL.

V and J are TRBV2 and TRBJ1-1; 9 nucleotides agree with TRBD1. V dropped 2 bases and J dropped 8; count of bases not matched to a gene: 12. From germline, CDR1 is SNHLY and CDR2 FYNNEI. The CDR3 covers 16 residues. This chain's CDR3 is CASSEPPGQGIREAFF. Written as DNA, the CDR3 is TGTGCCAGCAGTGAACCCCCGGGACAGGGCATTAGGGAAGCTTTCTTT. Filled out from reference TRBV2 and TRBJ1-1, the complete variable domain reads EPEVTQTPSHQVTQMGQEVILRCVPISNHLYFYWYRQILGQKVEFLVSFYNNEISEKSEIFDDQFSVERPDGSNFTLKIRSTKLEDSAMYFCASSEPPGQGIREAFFGQGTRLTVV.

The chain is built from TRBV4-1 and TRBJ1-6; weak D call: TRBD1 (5 bases). Germline lookup yields CDR1 MGHRA and CDR2 YSYEKL. CDR3 length: 14 residues. V was pared by 1 base and J by 12 bases, with 13 bases between. The CDR3 is CASSQGGTGEPLHF. CDR3 nucleotide sequence: TGCGCCAGCAGCCAAGGAGGGACTGGGGAACCCCTCCACTTT.

V and J are TRBV29-1 and TRBJ2-7; D perhaps matches TRBD1 (5 bases). Germline V gives CDR1 SQVTM, CDR2 ANQGSEA. V gave up 2 bases and J gave up 4 bases, with 21 bases separating them. This CDR3 comprises 16 residues. The CDR3 loop is CSVELRSRQGSYEQYF. CDR3 bases: TGCAGCGTTGAACTAAGATCTCGGCAGGGAAGTTACGAGCAGTACTTC.

The chain couples TRBV6-2 or TRBV6-3 to TRBJ2-6; either TRBD1 or TRBD2 may fit D (5 bases each). Between the trimmed V and J ends, which lost 7 bases and 4 bases, there was a span of 20 bases. The germline V gene has CDR1 MNHEY and CDR2 SVGEGT. The CDR3 runs to 17 residues. DNA for the CDR3: TGTGCCAGCACCCTACGGGGCGGCTCCATGGGGGCCAACGTCCTGACTTTC. This gives the protein CASTLRGGSMGANVLTF.

The chain combines TRBV25-1 with TRBJ1-1; 10 bases are shared with TRBD1. Germline V gene sequence: CDR1 MGHDK, CDR2 SYGVNS. With V trimmed by 8 bases and J by 6 bases, 6 bases remained unmatched. CDR3 length: 13 amino acids. The CDR3 loop reads CASAGTGASEAFF. For the CDR3, the DNA is TGTGCCAGCGCCGGGACAGGGGCTTCTGAAGCTTTCTTT.

CDR3 protein: CATQGLQETQYF. In DNA, the CDR3 is TGTGCCACCCAGGGCCTTCAAGAGACCCAGTACTTC. The genes are TRBV10-3 and TRBJ2-5; a possible D gene is TRBD1 (5 bases). Germline V gene sequence: CDR1 ENHRY, CDR2 SYGVKD. CDR3 size: 12 residues. The germline V and J ends were trimmed by 10 bases and 2 bases, with 11 bases remaining between them.

This chain uses TRBV5-4 with TRBJ1-2; TRBD1 might be the D (6 bases). Germline lookup yields CDR1 SGHNT and CDR2 YYREEE (reference sequence). Trimming removed 3 bases at V and 5 bases at J, with 14 bases between. The CDR3 has 14 residues. CDR3 region: CASSWGGSGYGYTF. The CDR3 region has the DNA TGTGCCAGCAGCTGGGGGGGCAGCGGGTATGGCTACACCTTC.

The rearrangement uses TRBV12-3 or TRBV12-4 and TRBJ1-2; no firm D call. The ends were cut back, 2 bases at V and 2 bases at J, with 6 bases in the middle. The CDR3 has 13 amino acids. As DNA, the CDR3 is TGTGCCAGCAGTTTATCCGGAAACTATGGCTACACCTTC. This gives the protein CASSLSGNYGYTF.

This chain uses TRBV5-1 with TRBJ1-6; tentative D call: TRBD1 (5 bases). The V end lost 1 base, the J end lost 8 bases, and 10 bases lay between the germline ends. The CDR3 spans 14 residues. Germline-derived CDR1 and CDR2 are SGHRS and YFSETQ. The CDR3 reads CASSLLREDSPLHF. In DNA, the CDR3 is TGCGCCAGCAGCTTGCTCAGGGAGGATTCACCCCTCCACTTT.

V and J are TRBV4-1 and TRBJ1-2, with D maybe TRBD1 (6 bases). Germline lookup yields CDR1 MGHRA and CDR2 YSYEKL. This CDR3 region has 17 residues. Trimming shortened V by 3 bases and J by 2 bases, and 19 bases separated the two germline ends. The chain's CDR3 is CASSHLQGGGLNYGYTF. In DNA form, the CDR3 reads TGCGCCAGCAGCCACCTTCAAGGTGGGGGGCTCAACTATGGCTACACCTTC.

In this sample, this clonotype turned up once. V and J are TRBV4-2 and TRBJ2-2, with D possibly being TRBD2 (7 bases). CDR3 size: 15 residues. V was shortened by 5 bases and J by 4 bases, with 14 bases between the two germline ends. The germline CDR1 and CDR2 sequences are LGHNA and YNFKEQ. Here the CDR3 DNA reads TGTGCCAGCAGCTCCTTGGGGGGGGCCACCGGGGAGCTGTTTTTT. This encodes CASSSLGGATGELFF.

The genes are TRBV28 and TRBJ2-7, with unresolved D. The V and J ends lost 5 bases and 1 base respectively, with 12 bases between them. This CDR3 comprises 14 residues. Germline lookup yields CDR1 MDHEN and CDR2 SYDVKM. CDR3 protein: CASSPRPRSYEQYF. CDR3 in DNA: TGTGCCAGCAGTCCCCGTCCCAGGTCCTACGAGCAGTACTTC.

The chain couples TRBV6-6 to TRBJ2-6; D is unclear. Germline-derived CDR1 and CDR2 are MNHNY and SVGAGI (reference sequence). The CDR3 spans 14 residues. The V gene lost 0 bases and the J gene lost 5 bases, with 5 bases spanning the gap. The CDR3 nucleotides are TGTGCCAGCAGTTACTCGCGGTGGGCCAACGTCCTGACTTTC. Protein product: CASSYSRWANVLTF.

V usage is TRBV7-8 and J usage is TRBJ2-7, with D possibly TRBD1 on 6 matching bases. In germline, CDR1 is SGHVS, CDR2 FQNEAQ. The CDR3 sequence is 16 residues long. Between the trimmed V and J ends, which lost 2 bases and 2 bases, there was a span of 16 bases. CDR3 nucleotide sequence: TGTGCCAGCAGCTTAAATTATGACAGGATGACCTACGAGCAGTACTTC. This codes for CASSLNYDRMTYEQYF.

The rearrangement links TRBV12-3 or TRBV12-4 to TRBJ1-2; tentatively, D is TRBD1 (5 bases). The CDR3 sequence is 12 residues long. V lost 6 bases and J lost 4, with 9 bases in between. Here the CDR3 DNA reads TGTGCCAGCAGGGCAGGGAGCTATGGCTACACCTTC. This sequence encodes CASRAGSYGYTF.

The V call is TRBV10-3, the J call TRBJ2-3, with TRBD1 identical over 12 bases. The CDR3 is 17 amino acids. Per germline, CDR1 ENHRY and CDR2 SYGVKD. Trimming cost V 4 bases and J 6 bases; bases outside gene matches: 11. Here the CDR3 DNA reads TGTGCCATCAGTGGGGGGACAGGGGGCGACCATCGGGATACGCAGTATTTT. It encodes CAISGGTGGDHRDTQYF.

The chain links TRBV5-4 to TRBJ1-1; weak D call: TRBD1 (6 bases). V was shortened by 4 bases and J by 0 bases, with 13 bases between the two germline ends. The length of the CDR3 is 15 residues. The V gene's germline CDR1 is SGHNT and CDR2 YYREEE (reference sequence). The CDR3 spells CASSQGSGMNTEAFF. CDR3 nucleotides: TGTGCCAGCAGCCAGGGGTCAGGCATGAACACTGAAGCTTTCTTT.

This chain connects TRBV11-1 to TRBJ1-2; tentatively, D is TRBD1 (5 bases). Germline lookup yields CDR1 SGHAT and CDR2 FQDESV (reference sequence). The CDR3 runs 16 residues. V lost 2 bases, J lost 4 bases, and 17 bases lay in between. CDR3 sequence: CASSLNRPGISYGYTF. DNA of the CDR3: TGTGCCAGCAGCTTAAATCGGCCAGGGATCAGCTATGGCTACACCTTC.

The J gene is TRBJ1-2, the V gene TRBV4-3; D gene ambiguous. V was clipped by 0 bases and J by 4 bases, with 12 bases between them. The CDR3 spans 15 residues. Germline lookup yields CDR1 LGHNA and CDR2 YSLEER. The CDR3 DNA sequence: TGCGCCAGCAGCCAAGATCTTGGGCTCGGCTATGGCTACACCTTC. It codes for CASSQDLGLGYGYTF.

V gene TRBV29-1 combines with J gene TRBJ1-1; unclear D gene. V lost 4 bases to trimming and J lost 5 bases, with 20 bases between them. The CDR3 contains 15 residues. The germline gives CDR1 SQVTM, CDR2 ANQGSEA. CDR3 loop: CSVVVSFRVGTEAFF. The CDR3 nucleotides are TGCAGCGTTGTGGTTTCCTTTAGGGTGGGAACTGAAGCTTTCTTT.

The count of this clonotype is one. The rearrangement links TRBV20-1 to TRBJ2-1; D possibly corresponds to TRBD2 (6 bases). The CDR3 contains 14 residues. The V end lost 3 bases, the J end lost 0 bases, and 9 bases lay between the germline ends. In germline, CDR1 is DFQATT, CDR2 SNEGSKA (reference sequence). CDR3 nucleotides: TGCAGTGCTAGCGGGGGAACCTCCTACAATGAGCAGTTCTTC. Translation: CSASGGTSYNEQFF.

The chain has TRBV2 and TRBJ2-3; 9 nucleotides line up with TRBD1. This CDR3 region has 14 residues. With V trimmed by 7 bases and J by 5 bases, 7 bases remained unmatched. Germline CDR1 is SNHLY and CDR2 is FYNNEI. The CDR3 bases are TGTGCCAGCAACCTCGGGACAGGGAGAGATACGCAGTATTTT. This sequence encodes CASNLGTGRDTQYF.

This clonotype has just one count. The rearrangement joins TRBV29-1 to TRBJ2-2, with D unclear. This CDR3 has 13 amino acids. The V and J ends lost 3 bases and 2 bases respectively, with 7 bases between them. Per the germline V gene, CDR1 is SQVTM and CDR2 is ANQGSEA. The CDR3 region has the DNA TGCAGCGTTGAGCGTCAAAACACCGGGGAGCTGTTTTTT. Its protein product is CSVERQNTGELFF.

The J gene is TRBJ2-7, the V gene TRBV27; TRBD2 is a possible D gene (7 bases). Trimming took off 9 bases at V and 1 base at J, with 13 bases between the two ends. The CDR3 totals 13 residues. From germline, CDR1 is MNHEY and CDR2 SMNVEV (reference sequence). CDR3 nucleotide sequence: TGTGCCAGTGAGGGGGGGCCGTCCTACGAGCAGTACTTC. Translation: CASEGGPSYEQYF.